This TCR beta chain was retrieved from a study of blood T cell repertoires in COVID-19. Data came from immunoSEQ multiplex PCR; TCRdb stores just in-frame clones and leaves some out. The sample consists of hundreds of thousands of clones, more than 85% of them appearing once. The germline gives CDR1 MGHDK, CDR2 SYGVNS. With V trimmed by 7 bases and J by 2 bases, 7 bases remained unmatched. This CDR3 has 15 residues. The chain recombines TRBV25-1 with TRBJ2-2, with 7 bases that match TRBD2. The sequenced material came from peripheral blood. The sequence was obtained from a human donor in a cohort sampled during active COVID-19. The CDR3, as DNA: TGTGCCAGCAATGCGGGGACTAAAAACACCGGGGAGCTGTTTTTT. It is translated as CASNAGTKNTGELFF.